Below are 30 T cell receptor beta chains sequenced from a single sample in a study of blood T cells in healthy people across ages. Through a sample-barcoded 5' primer and a J-beta primer mix, a second PCR was run for 7 to 11 cycles. One entry per CDR3 protein, called by TCRdb with MiXCR from the 5' RACE reads. Counted here are roughly 800,000 distinct CDR3 sequences, 25% occurring once; the ten biggest clones make up more than 8.5%. These sequences were also reported in another study, on T cells of mothers and their children.

Sequenced sample: blood. These receptor sequences come from a boy between 10 and 17 years old in good health.

The chain combines TRBV28 with TRBJ2-3; no clear D. The CDR3 consists of 15 residues. Trimming took 5 bases from V and 2 from J, leaving 14 bases between them. Germline CDR1 reads MDHEN; CDR2 reads SYDVKM. The CDR3 region is CASSPPTELTDTQYF. The CDR3 DNA sequence: TGTGCCAGCAGTCCCCCGACGGAGCTCACAGATACGCAGTATTTT.

This clonotype appeared a few times. This chain links TRBV4-3 with TRBJ1-6; a possible D gene is TRBD1 (5 bases). Trimming shortened V by 0 bases and J by 9 bases, and 12 bases separated the two germline ends. The germline V gene has CDR1 LGHNA and CDR2 YSLEER. The CDR3 extends over 15 amino acids. The CDR3 bases are TGCGCCAGCAGCCAAGAGCCCAGGGTGGTTTCACCCCTCCACTTT. Protein: CASSQEPRVVSPLHF.

The chain couples TRBV4-3 to TRBJ2-3, with D tentatively TRBD2 (5 bases). Trimming removed 0 bases at V and 1 base at J, with 11 bases between. Germline assignment: CDR1 LGHNA and CDR2 YSLEER. This CDR3 has 16 amino acids. CDR3: CASSQDTGFGTDTQYF. As DNA, the CDR3 is TGCGCCAGCAGCCAAGATACGGGGTTCGGCACAGATACGCAGTATTTT.

This clonotype was detected a few times. V is TRBV10-3 and J is TRBJ2-1; the match to TRBD1 covers 7 bases. The V gene's germline CDR1 is ENHRY and CDR2 SYGVKD. There are 11 residues in the CDR3. The junction had 4 bases not matched to a gene; V was cut back by 10 bases and J by 7 bases. The CDR3 region is CATGQTNEQFF. The CDR3 bases are TGTGCCACGGGACAGACAAATGAGCAGTTCTTC.

The CDR3 spells CSVSEGGYEQYF. The CDR3 nucleotides are TGCAGCGTCTCGGAGGGGGGATACGAGCAGTACTTC. The chain couples TRBV29-1 to TRBJ2-7, with D possibly being TRBD1 or TRBD2 (6 bases each). The ends were cut back, 6 bases at V and 4 bases at J, with 13 bases in the middle. CDR3 size: 12 residues. Germline CDR1 reads SQVTM; CDR2 reads ANQGSEA.

This clonotype was picked up a small number of times. The rearrangement links TRBV9 to TRBJ2-1; TRBD2 is a possible D gene (5 bases). Trimming took 3 bases from V and 4 from J, leaving 14 bases between them. Germline-derived CDR1 and CDR2 are SGDLS and YYNGEE. This CDR3 contains 15 residues. The CDR3 loop is CASSEASGGYNEQFF. As DNA, the CDR3 is TGTGCCAGCAGCGAGGCGTCAGGAGGATACAATGAGCAGTTCTTC.

This clonotype turned up a few times. Here the CDR3 DNA reads TGTGCCAGCAGTTTGACACAGGCCGGGGAGACCCAGTACTTC. Its protein is CASSLTQAGETQYF. V gene TRBV12-3 or TRBV12-4 combines with J gene TRBJ2-5; TRBD1 is a possible D gene (5 bases). The CDR3 runs 14 residues. The ends were cut back, 3 bases at V and 5 bases at J, with 13 bases in the middle.

CDR3 coding DNA: TGCGCCAGCAGACCTACAGAGAGAATGAACACTGAAGCTTTCTTT. Encoded protein: CASRPTERMNTEAFF. The chain combines TRBV5-1 with TRBJ1-1; D remains unclear. Looked up from germline, CDR1 is SGHRS and CDR2 is YFSETQ. The CDR3 runs to 15 residues. The germline V and J ends were trimmed by 5 bases and 0 bases, with 14 bases remaining between them.

This clonotype was recorded a few times. The rearrangement joins TRBV12-3 or TRBV12-4 to TRBJ1-3; D gene uncertain. The V end lost 7 bases, the J end lost 0 bases, and 10 bases lay between the germline ends. The CDR3 runs to 14 residues. CDR3 DNA sequence: TGTGCCAGCAATCGGGTTTCCTCTGGAAACACCATATATTTT. Translated, it gives CASNRVSSGNTIYF.

The rearrangement uses TRBV13 and TRBJ2-3; a possible D gene is TRBD2 (5 bases). The CDR3 totals 15 residues. Per the germline V gene, CDR1 is PRHDT and CDR2 is FYEKMQ (reference sequence). Trimming stripped 1 base from V and 2 bases from J, with 10 bases between. DNA for the CDR3: TGTGCCAGCAGCTTAGCCCCTAGCTCCACAGATACGCAGTATTTT. This codes for CASSLAPSSTDTQYF.

The gene calls are TRBV25-1 and TRBJ2-1, with D uncertain. The CDR3 is made up of 15 amino acids. The V gene's germline CDR1 is MGHDK and CDR2 SYGVNS. V was cut by 3 bases and J by 2 bases, with 11 bases left in between. In DNA, the CDR3 is TGTGCCAGCAGTGACGGGTCTGCCCCCTACAATGAGCAGTTCTTC. Translating gives CASSDGSAPYNEQFF.

This clonotype showed up just a few times. The chain uses TRBV12-3 or TRBV12-4 and TRBJ2-7; 10 bases fit TRBD2. The CDR3 sequence is 15 residues long. J lost 6 bases, V lost 6 bases, and 11 bases had no gene match. The CDR3 reads CASSDQAGGVFEQYF. CDR3 nucleotide sequence: TGTGCCAGCAGCGATCAAGCGGGAGGGGTTTTCGAGCAGTACTTC.

In this sample, this clonotype turned up a few times. This sequence joins TRBV28 and TRBJ2-3; D possibly matches TRBD1 or TRBD2 (5 bases each). The ends were cut back, 4 bases at V and 2 bases at J, with 13 bases in the middle. Looked up from germline, CDR1 is MDHEN and CDR2 is SYDVKM. The CDR3 extends over 15 amino acids. CDR3 sequence reads: CASSSSGRNTDTQYF. CDR3 in DNA: TGTGCCAGCAGTTCCTCGGGACGGAACACAGATACGCAGTATTTT.

This clonotype was counted only a few times. The CDR3 reads CSARGYGTETTNEKLFF. The DNA of the CDR3 is TGCAGTGCTAGAGGCTACGGGACAGAGACAACTAATGAAAAACTGTTTTTT. V is TRBV20-1 and J is TRBJ1-4; 7 nucleotides match TRBD1. This CDR3 region has 17 residues. The J segment lost 0 bases and the V segment lost 1 base, leaving 8 bases of the junction unmatched. Looked up from germline, CDR1 is DFQATT and CDR2 is SNEGSKA (reference sequence).

A note on this clonotype: An end of the junction differs from the germline gene, which may be a read error. V usage is TRBV7-9 and J usage is TRBJ1-1; no reliable D call. Germline loops: CDR1 SEHNR, CDR2 FQNEAQ (reference sequence). This CDR3 has 13 residues. The CDR3 DNA reads as TGTGCCAGCAGCTTAGTGGGAGGTGCTGAAGCTTCCTTT. Translating gives CASSLVGGAEASF.

The chain carries TRBV20-1 and TRBJ2-5; 7 bases fit TRBD1. The CDR3 loop spans 13 amino acids. CDR1 is DFQATT and CDR2 is SNEGSKA in the germline V gene (reference sequence). The junction had 7 bases not matched to a gene; V was cut back by 4 bases and J by 5 bases. DNA for the CDR3: TGCAGTGCTACGGGACAGAACTGGGAGACCCAGTACTTC. This encodes CSATGQNWETQYF.

The V gene is TRBV12-3 or TRBV12-4, the J gene TRBJ1-4; TRBD1 matches 7 bases. This CDR3 has 15 amino acids. After removal of 5 bases from V and 8 bases from J, the junction contained 11 bases not matched to a gene. In DNA form, the CDR3 reads TGTGCCAGCAGTCCACGGGCGCCCAGGGGGGAAAAACTGTTTTTT. This translates into CASSPRAPRGEKLFF.

This clonotype was counted only a few times. The chain employs TRBV10-3 and TRBJ2-1; 8 bases line up with TRBD1. J was trimmed by 8 bases and V by 0 bases; bases with no gene match: 6. The CDR3 runs 15 residues. Per the germline V gene, CDR1 is ENHRY and CDR2 is SYGVKD. The CDR3 bases are TGTGCCATCAGTGAGTCTTGGACAGGGTTCGATGAGCAGTTCTTC. The encoded protein is CAISESWTGFDEQFF.

This clonotype was recorded a few times. The V call is TRBV7-8, the J call TRBJ1-2; D remains unclear. This CDR3 is 15 amino acids long. Germline-derived CDR1 and CDR2 are SGHVS and FQNEAQ. The V gene lost 1 base and the J gene lost 1 base, with 10 bases spanning the gap. CDR3 nucleotides: TGTGCCAGCAGCTTAGAAGGCAGTCTTAACTATGGCTACACCTTC. Residues: CASSLEGSLNYGYTF. The full variable domain, in which reference TRBV7-8 and TRBJ1-2 provide the parts outside the CDR3, is GAGVSQSPRYKVAKRGQDVALRCDPISGHVSLFWYQQALGQGPEFLTYFQNEAQLDKSGLPSDRFFAERPEGSVSTLKIQRTQQEDSAVYLCASSLEGSLNYGYTFGSGTRLTVV.

The V gene is TRBV15, the J gene TRBJ2-5; tentative D call: TRBD2 (7 bases). The J call may be mistaken, given a closer DNA end match to TRBJ2-7. The CDR3 is 15 amino acids. Germline-derived CDR1 and CDR2 are LNHNV and YYDKDF (reference sequence). The CDR3 DNA sequence: TGTGCCACCAGCAGAGATCGGGGGGCCTCCTACGAGCAGTACTTC. Translating gives CATSRDRGASYEQYF.

This rearrangement joins TRBV12-3 or TRBV12-4 to TRBJ2-1; D remains ambiguous. There are 16 residues in the CDR3. V was shortened by 3 bases and J by 0 bases, with 12 bases between the two germline ends. The CDR3 DNA is TGTGCCAGCAGTTTTGCCCAGGAAGTCTCCTACAATGAGCAGTTCTTC. Its protein product is CASSFAQEVSYNEQFF.

This clonotype was picked up a small number of times. The chain is built from TRBV29-1 and TRBJ2-5; D is ambiguous. In germline, CDR1 is SQVTM, CDR2 ANQGSEA. With 5 bases removed from V and 7 bases from J, the gap between germline ends came to 17 bases. The CDR3 is 13 amino acids. CDR3: CSVNPGLGWTQYF. The CDR3 DNA reads as TGCAGCGTTAACCCTGGGCTAGGTTGGACCCAGTACTTC.

There are a few counts of this clonotype. The CDR3 nucleotides are TGTGCCAGCAGCCAAAGGAGTCATGAGCAGTTCTTC. Translation: CASSQRSHEQFF. The J gene is TRBJ2-1, the V gene TRBV4-2; D not certain. Per germline, CDR1 LGHNA and CDR2 YNFKEQ. The CDR3 is 12 residues long. The V end was cut by 2 bases, the J end by 8 bases, with 7 bases between.

The V and J genes are TRBV20-1 and TRBJ1-5; D is unclear. The CDR3 runs to 12 residues. CDR1 is DFQATT, CDR2 SNEGSKA, per germline (reference sequence). The germline V and J ends were trimmed by 0 bases and 3 bases, with 3 bases remaining between them. CDR3 region: CSARDANQPQHF. CDR3 coding DNA: TGCAGTGCTAGAGATGCCAATCAGCCCCAGCATTTT.

There are a few counts of this clonotype. The J gene is TRBJ2-6, the V gene TRBV27, with D hard to call. V was pared by 6 bases and J by 0 bases, with 15 bases between. Germline V CDR1 and CDR2: MNHEY, SMNVEV (reference sequence). This CDR3 comprises 17 residues. The CDR3 protein is CASSPRSSLSGANVLTF. CDR3 DNA sequence: TGTGCCAGCAGCCCTCGGAGCTCCCTCTCTGGGGCCAACGTCCTGACTTTC.

In its sample, this clonotype was seen a few times. This chain links TRBV6-2 or TRBV6-3 with TRBJ1-2; D is unresolved. CDR3 length equals 14 residues. Germline CDR1 MNHEY, CDR2 SVGEGT. V lost 7 bases, J lost 7 bases, and 19 bases lay in between. CDR3 nucleotide sequence: TGTGCCAGCACTCAAGTTCTGAATCTGGGTGGCTACACCTTC. This sequence encodes CASTQVLNLGGYTF.

This clonotype was counted only a few times. The chain links TRBV10-3 to TRBJ1-2, with 10 positions matching TRBD1. Trimming removed 5 bases from V and 2 bases from J; junction bases left unmatched: 5. The CDR3 is made up of 15 amino acids. Germline-derived CDR1 and CDR2 are ENHRY and SYGVKD. The CDR3 reads CAISNLDRGNYGYTF. Here the CDR3 DNA reads TGTGCCATCAGTAATTTGGACAGGGGGAACTATGGCTACACCTTC.

CDR3 region: CSANRVNYGYTF. The CDR3 region has the DNA TGCAGTGCTAACAGGGTCAACTATGGCTACACCTTC. This chain connects TRBV20-1 to TRBJ1-2; a weak D match, TRBD1 (6 bases). Germline values: CDR1 DFQATT, CDR2 SNEGSKA (reference sequence). V was pared by 4 bases and J by 2 bases, with 8 bases between. This CDR3 is 12 amino acids long.

V is TRBV5-4 and J is TRBJ1-2; 8 bases are shared with TRBD1. The J segment lost 4 bases and the V segment lost 0 bases, leaving 5 bases of the junction unmatched. Germline V gene lookup returns CDR1 SGHNT and CDR2 YYREEE (reference sequence). The CDR3 spans 15 residues. This chain's CDR3 is CASSLARGQGYGYTF. CDR3 nucleotides: TGTGCCAGCAGCTTGGCCAGGGGGCAAGGCTATGGCTACACCTTC.

This chain connects TRBV5-1 to TRBJ2-7; 9 nucleotides align to TRBD2. Germline-derived CDR1 and CDR2 are SGHRS and YFSETQ. This CDR3 is 18 amino acids long. V was clipped by 4 bases and J by 1 base; unmatched bases: 15. The CDR3 is CASSRTGTSQTSSYEQYF. The CDR3 DNA follows: TGCGCCAGCAGCCGGACCGGGACTAGCCAGACTAGTTCCTACGAGCAGTACTTC.